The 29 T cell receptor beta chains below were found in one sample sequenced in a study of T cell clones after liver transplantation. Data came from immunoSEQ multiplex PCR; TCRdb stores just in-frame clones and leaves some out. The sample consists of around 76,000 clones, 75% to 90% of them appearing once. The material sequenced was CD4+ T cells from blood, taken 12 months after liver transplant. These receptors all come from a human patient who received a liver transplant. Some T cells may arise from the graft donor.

The CDR3 sequence is CASSATGSVNEQYF. CDR3 DNA: TGCGCCAGCAGCGCTACAGGGTCGGTGAACGAGCAGTACTTC. V gene TRBV5-1 combines with J gene TRBJ2-7, with D maybe TRBD1 (6 bases). V lost 4 bases, J lost 5 bases, and 16 bases lay in between. CDR3 length equals 14 residues. The germline CDR1 and CDR2 sequences are SGHRS and YFSETQ.

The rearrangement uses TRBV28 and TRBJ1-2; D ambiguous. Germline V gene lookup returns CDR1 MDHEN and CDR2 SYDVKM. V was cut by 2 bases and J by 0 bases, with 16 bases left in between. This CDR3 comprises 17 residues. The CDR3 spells CASSLPGRDGSNYGYTF. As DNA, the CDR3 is TGTGCCAGCAGTTTACCGGGCCGAGACGGTTCTAACTATGGCTACACCTTC.

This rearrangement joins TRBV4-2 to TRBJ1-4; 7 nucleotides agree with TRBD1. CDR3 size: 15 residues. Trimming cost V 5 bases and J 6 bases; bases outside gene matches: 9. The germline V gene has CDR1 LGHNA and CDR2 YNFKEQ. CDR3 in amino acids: CASSYKTGSDEKLFF. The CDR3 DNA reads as TGTGCCAGCAGCTACAAGACAGGGTCTGATGAAAAACTGTTTTTT.

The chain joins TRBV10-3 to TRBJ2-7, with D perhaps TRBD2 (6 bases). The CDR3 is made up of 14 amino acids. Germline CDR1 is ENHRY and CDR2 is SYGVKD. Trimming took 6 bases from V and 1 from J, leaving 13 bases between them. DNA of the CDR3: TGTGCCATCAGGGATACCGGGAGTTCCTACGAGCAGTACTTC. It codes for CAIRDTGSSYEQYF.

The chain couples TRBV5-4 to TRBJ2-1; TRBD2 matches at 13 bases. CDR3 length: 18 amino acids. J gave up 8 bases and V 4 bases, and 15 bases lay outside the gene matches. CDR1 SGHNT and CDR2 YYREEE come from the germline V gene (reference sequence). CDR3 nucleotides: TGTGCCAGCAGCCCTGGACTAGCGGGAGCGCTACCTCGCGATGAGCAGTTCTTC. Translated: CASSPGLAGALPRDEQFF.

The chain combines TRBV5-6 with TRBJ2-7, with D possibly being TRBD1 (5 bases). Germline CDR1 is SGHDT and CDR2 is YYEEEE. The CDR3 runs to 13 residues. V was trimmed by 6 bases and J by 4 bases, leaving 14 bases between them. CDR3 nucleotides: TGTGCCAGCACCTCTAGGGGTTTATACGAGCAGTACTTC. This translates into CASTSRGLYEQYF.

Written as DNA, the CDR3 is TGTGCCAGCAGCCCGACAGGGTTCTCGTACAATGAGCAGTTCTTC. This sequence encodes CASSPTGFSYNEQFF. This chain links TRBV7-6 with TRBJ2-1; 7 nucleotides align to TRBD1. This CDR3 has 15 amino acids. CDR1 and CDR2 from the germline V gene are SGHVS and FNYEAQ. The trim removed 5 bases at V and 4 bases at J, leaving 8 bases unmatched.

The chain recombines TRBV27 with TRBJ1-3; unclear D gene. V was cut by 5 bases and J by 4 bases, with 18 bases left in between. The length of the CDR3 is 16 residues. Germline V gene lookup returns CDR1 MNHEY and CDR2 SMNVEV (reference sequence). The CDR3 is CASSPARGLSGNTIYF. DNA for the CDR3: TGTGCCAGCAGTCCCGCACGGGGTTTGTCGGGAAACACCATATATTTT.

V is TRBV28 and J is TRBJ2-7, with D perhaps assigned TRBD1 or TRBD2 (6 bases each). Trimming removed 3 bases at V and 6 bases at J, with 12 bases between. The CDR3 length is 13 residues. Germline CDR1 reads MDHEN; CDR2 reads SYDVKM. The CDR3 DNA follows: TGTGCCAGCAGTTTGGGGGGCCGAGGCGAGCAGTACTTC. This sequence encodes CASSLGGRGEQYF. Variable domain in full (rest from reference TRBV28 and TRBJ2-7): DVKVTQSSRYLVKRTGEKVFLECVQDMDHENMFWYRQDPGLGLRLIYFSYDVKMKEKGDIPEGYSVSREKKERFSLILESASTNQTSMYLCASSLGGRGEQYFGPGTRLTVT.

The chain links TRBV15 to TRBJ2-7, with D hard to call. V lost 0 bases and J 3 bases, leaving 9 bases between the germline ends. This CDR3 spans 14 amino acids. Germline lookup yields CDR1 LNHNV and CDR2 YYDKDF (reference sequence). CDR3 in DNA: TGTGCCACCAGCAGAGATAGGCAGAGCTACGAGCAGTACTTC. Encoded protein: CATSRDRQSYEQYF.

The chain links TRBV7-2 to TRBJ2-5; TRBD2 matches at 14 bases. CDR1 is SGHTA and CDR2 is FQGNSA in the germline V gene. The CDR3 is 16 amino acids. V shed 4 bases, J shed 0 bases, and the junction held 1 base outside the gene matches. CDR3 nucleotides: TGTGCCAGCAGCTGGACTAGCGGGGGGTACCAAGAGACCCAGTACTTC. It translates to CASSWTSGGYQETQYF.

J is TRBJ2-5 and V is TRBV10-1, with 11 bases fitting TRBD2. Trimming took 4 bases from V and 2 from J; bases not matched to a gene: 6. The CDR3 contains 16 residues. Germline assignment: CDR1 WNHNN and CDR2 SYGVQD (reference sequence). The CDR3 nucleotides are TGCGCCAGCAGTGCTGGACTAGCGGGCCGACAAGAGACCCAGTACTTC. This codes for CASSAGLAGRQETQYF.

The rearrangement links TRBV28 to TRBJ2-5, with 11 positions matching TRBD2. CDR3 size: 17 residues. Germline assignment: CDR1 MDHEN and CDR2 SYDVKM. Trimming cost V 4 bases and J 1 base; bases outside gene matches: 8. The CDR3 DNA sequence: TGTGCCAGCAGTTCCCTAGGGACTAGCGGATTCCAAGAGACCCAGTACTTC. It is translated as CASSSLGTSGFQETQYF.

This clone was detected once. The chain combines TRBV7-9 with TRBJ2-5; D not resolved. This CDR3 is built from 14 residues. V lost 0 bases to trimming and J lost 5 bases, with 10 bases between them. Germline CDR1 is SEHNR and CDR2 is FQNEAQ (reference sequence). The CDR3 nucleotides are TGTGCCAGCAGCTTAGCGGCTAGTTTGGAGACCCAGTACTTC. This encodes CASSLAASLETQYF.

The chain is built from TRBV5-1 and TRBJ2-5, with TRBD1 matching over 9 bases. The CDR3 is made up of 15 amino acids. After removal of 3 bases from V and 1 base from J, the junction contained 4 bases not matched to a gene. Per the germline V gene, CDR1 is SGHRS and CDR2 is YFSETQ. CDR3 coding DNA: TGCGCCAGCAGCTCAGGACAGGGGAGCCAAGAGACCCAGTACTTC. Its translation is CASSSGQGSQETQYF. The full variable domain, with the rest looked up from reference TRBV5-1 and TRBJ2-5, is KAGVTQTPRYLIKTRGQQVTLSCSPISGHRSVSWYQQTPGQGLQFLFEYFSETQRNKGNFPGRFSGRQFSNSRSEMNVSTLELGDSALYLCASSSGQGSQETQYFGPGTRLLVL.

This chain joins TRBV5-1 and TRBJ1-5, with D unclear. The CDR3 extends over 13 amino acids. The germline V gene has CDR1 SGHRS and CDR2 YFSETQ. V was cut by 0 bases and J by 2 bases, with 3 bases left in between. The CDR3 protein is CASSLDGNQPQHF. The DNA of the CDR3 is TGCGCCAGCAGCTTGGACGGCAATCAGCCCCAGCATTTT.

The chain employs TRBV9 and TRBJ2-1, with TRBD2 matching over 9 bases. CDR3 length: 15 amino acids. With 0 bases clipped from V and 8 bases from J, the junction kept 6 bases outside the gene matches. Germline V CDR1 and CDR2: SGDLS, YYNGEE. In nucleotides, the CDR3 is TGTGCCAGCAGCGTAGTGGCGGGAGGGCCGCATGAGCAGTTCTTC. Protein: CASSVVAGGPHEQFF.

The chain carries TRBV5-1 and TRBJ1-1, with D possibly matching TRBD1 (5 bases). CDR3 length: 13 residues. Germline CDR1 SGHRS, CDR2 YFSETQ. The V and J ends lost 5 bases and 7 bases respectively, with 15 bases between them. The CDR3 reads CASSLTGLREAFF. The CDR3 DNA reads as TGCGCCAGCAGTCTCACAGGACTGCGTGAAGCTTTCTTT.

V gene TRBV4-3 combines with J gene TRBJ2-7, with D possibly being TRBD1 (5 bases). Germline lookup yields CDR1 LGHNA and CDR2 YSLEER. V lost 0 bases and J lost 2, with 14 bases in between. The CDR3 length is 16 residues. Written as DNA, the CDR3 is TGCGCCAGCAGCCAAGATTTGAGGACATACACCTACGAGCAGTACTTC. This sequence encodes CASSQDLRTYTYEQYF.

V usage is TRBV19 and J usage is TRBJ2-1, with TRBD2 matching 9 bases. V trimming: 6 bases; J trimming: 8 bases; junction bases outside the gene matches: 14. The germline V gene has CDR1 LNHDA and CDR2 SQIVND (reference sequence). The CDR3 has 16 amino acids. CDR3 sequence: CASRDHSGSNPHEQFF. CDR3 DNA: TGTGCCAGTAGAGATCATAGCGGGAGCAACCCTCATGAGCAGTTCTTC.

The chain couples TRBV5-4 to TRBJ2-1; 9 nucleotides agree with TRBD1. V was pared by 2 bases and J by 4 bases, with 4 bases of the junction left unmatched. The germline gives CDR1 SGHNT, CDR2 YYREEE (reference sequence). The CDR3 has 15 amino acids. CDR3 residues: CASSLDRGSYNEQFF. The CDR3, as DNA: TGTGCCAGCAGCTTAGACAGGGGGTCGTACAATGAGCAGTTCTTC.

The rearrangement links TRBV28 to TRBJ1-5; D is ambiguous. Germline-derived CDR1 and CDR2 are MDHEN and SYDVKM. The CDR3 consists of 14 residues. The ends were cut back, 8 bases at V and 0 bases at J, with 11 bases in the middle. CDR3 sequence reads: CASGLAYSNQPQHF. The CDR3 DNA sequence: TGTGCCAGCGGACTCGCTTATAGCAATCAGCCCCAGCATTTT.

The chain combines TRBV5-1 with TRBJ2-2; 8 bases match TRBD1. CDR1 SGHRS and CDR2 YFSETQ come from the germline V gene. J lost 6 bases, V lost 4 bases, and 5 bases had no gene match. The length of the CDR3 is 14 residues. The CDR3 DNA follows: TGCGCCAGCAGCCCAGGGGGCGCGGCCGGGGAGCTGTTTTTT. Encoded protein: CASSPGGAAGELFF.

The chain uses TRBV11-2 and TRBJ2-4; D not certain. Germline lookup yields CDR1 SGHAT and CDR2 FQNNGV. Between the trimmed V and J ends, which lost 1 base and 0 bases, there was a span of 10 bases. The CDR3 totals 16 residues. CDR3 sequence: CASSLGASKAKNIQYF. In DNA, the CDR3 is TGTGCCAGCAGCTTAGGGGCCTCAAAAGCCAAAAACATTCAGTACTTC.

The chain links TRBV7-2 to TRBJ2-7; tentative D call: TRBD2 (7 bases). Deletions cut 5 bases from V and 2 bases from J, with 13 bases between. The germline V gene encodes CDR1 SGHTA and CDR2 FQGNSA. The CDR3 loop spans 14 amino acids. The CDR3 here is CASSRGGAPYEQYF. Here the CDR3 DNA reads TGTGCCAGCAGCCGAGGGGGGGCCCCCTACGAGCAGTACTTC. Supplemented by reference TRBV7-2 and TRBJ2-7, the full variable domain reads GAGVSQSPSNKVTEKGKDVELRCDPISGHTALYWYRQSLGQGLEFLIYFQGNSAPDKSGLPSDRFSAERTGGSVSTLTIQRTQQEDSAVYLCASSRGGAPYEQYFGPGTRLTVT.

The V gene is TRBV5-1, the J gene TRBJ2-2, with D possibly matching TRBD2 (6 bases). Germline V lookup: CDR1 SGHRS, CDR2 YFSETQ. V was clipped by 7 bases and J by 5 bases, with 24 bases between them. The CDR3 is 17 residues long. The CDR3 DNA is TGCGCCAGCGGAACCGACCGGGACTTCTGGAGGACCGGGGAGCTGTTTTTT. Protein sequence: CASGTDRDFWRTGELFF.

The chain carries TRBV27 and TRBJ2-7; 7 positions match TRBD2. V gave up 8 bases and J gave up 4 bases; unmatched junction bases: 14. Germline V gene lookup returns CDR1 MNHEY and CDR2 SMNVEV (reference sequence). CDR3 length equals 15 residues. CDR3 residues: CASRRSGTGDYEQYF. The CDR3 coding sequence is TGTGCCAGCCGACGGAGCGGGACGGGGGATTACGAGCAGTACTTC.

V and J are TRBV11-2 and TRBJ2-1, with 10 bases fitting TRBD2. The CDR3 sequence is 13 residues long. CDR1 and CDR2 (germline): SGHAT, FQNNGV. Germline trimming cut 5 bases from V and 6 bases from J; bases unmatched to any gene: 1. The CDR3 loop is CASSRTSGNEQFF. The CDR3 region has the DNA TGTGCCAGCAGCCGGACTAGCGGCAATGAGCAGTTCTTC.

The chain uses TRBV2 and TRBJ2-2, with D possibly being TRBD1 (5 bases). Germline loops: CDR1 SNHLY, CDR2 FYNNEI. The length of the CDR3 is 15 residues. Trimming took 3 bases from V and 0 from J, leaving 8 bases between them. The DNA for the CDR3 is TGTGCCAGCAGTGAGCAGGGAACGAACACCGGGGAGCTGTTTTTT. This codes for CASSEQGTNTGELFF. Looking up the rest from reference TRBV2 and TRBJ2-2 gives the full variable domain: EPEVTQTPSHQVTQMGQEVILRCVPISNHLYFYWYRQILGQKVEFLVSFYNNEISEKSEIFDDQFSVERPDGSNFTLKIRSTKLEDSAMYFCASSEQGTNTGELFFGEGSRLTVL.